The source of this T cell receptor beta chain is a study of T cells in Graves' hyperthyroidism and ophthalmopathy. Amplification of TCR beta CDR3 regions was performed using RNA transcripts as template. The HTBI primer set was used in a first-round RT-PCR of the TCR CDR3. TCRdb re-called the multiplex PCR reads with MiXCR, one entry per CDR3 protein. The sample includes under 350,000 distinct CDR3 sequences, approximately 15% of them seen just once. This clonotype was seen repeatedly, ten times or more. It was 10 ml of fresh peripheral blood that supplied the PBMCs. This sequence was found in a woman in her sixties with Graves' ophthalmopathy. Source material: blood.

CDR3 protein: CASSRAPGSGAEQYF. CDR3 bases: TGTGCCAGCAGCCGAGCCCCAGGGTCGGGGGCCGAGCAGTACTTC. This chain joins TRBV7-2 and TRBJ2-7; D possibly uses TRBD1 or TRBD2 (6 bases each). The CDR3 is 15 amino acids. Germline loops: CDR1 SGHTA, CDR2 FQGNSA. Trimming left V 5 bases short and J 6 bases short, with 20 bases between.